This TCR beta chain is from a study of CD8+ T cells in alopecia areata. Extraction of RNA preceded its reverse transcription into cDNA, which served as the sequencing template. Only in-frame clones appear in the TCRdb table, and some are missing; sequencing was by immunoSEQ multiplex PCR. The table has some 150,000 clones, roughly 82% seen once. Treatment reported: oral pan-JAK inhibitor, 5-10 mg twice daily. Trimming took 5 bases from V and 5 from J; bases not matched to a gene: 10. In germline, CDR1 is SGHAT, CDR2 FQNNGV. This CDR3 is 15 amino acids long. This sequence was found in a human donor with alopecia areata. The chain combines TRBV11-2 with TRBJ2-7; TRBD2 matches 9 bases. The source was CD8+ T cells sorted from blood, collected at week 4, from a patient treated with tofacitinib. DNA of the CDR3: TGTGCCAGCAGCCCAGCCCCCCGGACTAGCGACGAGCAGTACTTC. Encoded protein: CASSPAPRTSDEQYF.